These 14 T cell receptor beta chains originate from one sample sequenced in a study of OX40 agonist ivuxolimab in advanced cancers. Libraries were prepared by immunoSEQ multiplex PCR; TCRdb keeps only in-frame clonotypes and omits some of them. The repertoire holds roughly 50,000 clones, with approximately 83% as singletons. Sequencing was performed on CD4+ or CD8+ T cells sorted from blood, taken in a trial of the OX40 agonist ivuxolimab. These receptors were taken from an adult with an advanced solid tumor such as melanoma, head and neck, liver or kidney cancer.

V and J are TRBV12-5 and TRBJ2-1; tentatively, D is TRBD1 (5 bases). Trimming left V 9 bases short and J 0 bases short, with 12 bases between. There are 14 residues in the CDR3. CDR1 and CDR2 from the germline V gene are LGHNT and FRNRAP. This CDR3 reads CASSGRASYNEQFF. The CDR3 bases are TGTGCTAGCTCAGGCAGGGCCTCCTACAATGAGCAGTTCTTC.

V gene TRBV27 combines with J gene TRBJ2-3; no clear D. V lost 6 bases and J lost 5, with 6 bases in between. The germline CDR1 and CDR2 sequences are MNHEY and SMNVEV (reference sequence). The CDR3 totals 11 residues. Written as DNA, the CDR3 is TGTGCCAGCAGATATGGAGATACGCAGTATTTT. Encoded protein: CASRYGDTQYF.

The rearrangement joins TRBV5-6 to TRBJ2-2; 7 nucleotides align to TRBD1. The CDR3 spans 19 residues. V dropped 4 bases and J dropped 6; count of bases not matched to a gene: 21. The germline CDR1 and CDR2 sequences are SGHDT and YYEEEE. DNA of the CDR3: TGTGCCAGCAGCCATAATCCTACAGATCCCGGGACAGTGGCCGGGGAGCTGTTTTTT. Encoded protein: CASSHNPTDPGTVAGELFF.

The CDR3 bases are TGTGCCAGCAGCAGGGCCGGACAGGGGGCGAGGTTCTCCTATGGCTACACCTTC. As protein: CASSRAGQGARFSYGYTF. This sequence joins TRBV21-1 and TRBJ1-2; whether TRBD1, the table's D call, matches the DNA was not checked. TRBV21-1 is annotated as a pseudogene. This CDR3 is built from 18 residues.

CDR3 loop: CASSRSRTNTEAFF. CDR3 bases: TGTGCCAGTAGTAGGTCCAGGACGAACACTGAAGCTTTCTTT. This chain joins TRBV19 and TRBJ1-1, with D unresolved. The V gene lost 4 bases and the J gene lost 1 base, with 10 bases spanning the gap. The CDR3 is 14 amino acids. Per the germline V gene, CDR1 is LNHDA and CDR2 is SQIVND (reference sequence).

V usage is TRBV28 and J usage is TRBJ1-2, with a weak D call TRBD1 (6 bases). Between the trimmed V and J ends, which lost 3 bases and 8 bases, there was a span of 16 bases. The CDR3 totals 14 residues. Germline CDR1 is MDHEN and CDR2 is SYDVKM. The CDR3 reads CASSFGGRREGYTF. In nucleotides, the CDR3 is TGTGCCAGCAGTTTCGGGGGGCGCAGAGAGGGCTACACCTTC.

The chain couples TRBV7-3 to TRBJ1-1; weak D call: TRBD1 (5 bases). Germline V CDR1 and CDR2: SGHTA, FQGTGA. The CDR3 loop spans 18 amino acids. The germline V and J ends were trimmed by 5 bases and 6 bases, with 28 bases remaining between them. CDR3 residues: CASSPDVLAGTQPSEAFF. The CDR3 DNA sequence: TGTGCCAGCAGCCCCGACGTTTTGGCCGGGACCCAGCCTTCTGAAGCTTTCTTT.

This clone was seen a few times. The chain employs TRBV6-1 and TRBJ2-7, with TRBD1 matching 7 bases. The V segment lost 5 bases and the J segment 3 bases; nucleotides outside the gene matches: 7. This CDR3 contains 14 residues. Germline assignment: CDR1 MNHNS and CDR2 SASEGT. The CDR3 loop is CASSRDRAGYEQYF. The CDR3 region has the DNA TGTGCCAGCAGTAGAGACAGGGCGGGCTACGAGCAGTACTTC.

The chain has TRBV4-3 and TRBJ2-7; TRBD1 is a possible D gene (5 bases). V was pared by 0 bases and J by 2 bases, with 8 bases between. This CDR3 spans 14 amino acids. Looked up from germline, CDR1 is LGHNA and CDR2 is YSLEER. This chain's CDR3 is CASSQEIGAYEQYF. The CDR3 DNA follows: TGCGCCAGCAGCCAAGAGATAGGGGCCTACGAGCAGTACTTC.

This clone was counted between two and nine times. The rearrangement uses TRBV10-3 and TRBJ1-1; perhaps TRBD1 as D (5 bases). The CDR3 is made up of 13 amino acids. With 10 bases removed from V and 3 bases from J, the gap between germline ends came to 15 bases. Per the germline V gene, CDR1 is ENHRY and CDR2 is SYGVKD. The CDR3 nucleotides are TGTGCCACCCTCTCCCGAGGGGACACTGAAGCTTTCTTT. This translates into CATLSRGDTEAFF.

V is TRBV18 and J is TRBJ2-3; weak D call: TRBD1 (5 bases). Deletions cut 4 bases from V and 0 bases from J, with 8 bases between. Germline V gene data show CDR1 as KGHSH and CDR2 as LQKENI. This CDR3 is 14 amino acids long. The CDR3 DNA follows: TGTGCCAGCTCACAACAGGCGAGCACAGATACGCAGTATTTT. Translated, it gives CASSQQASTDTQYF. Together with reference TRBV18 and TRBJ2-3, the CDR3 gives the full variable domain: NAGVMQNPRHLVRRRGQEARLRCSPMKGHSHVYWYRQLPEEGLKFMVYLQKENIIDESGMPKERFSAEFPKEGPSILRIQQVVRGDSAAYFCASSQQASTDTQYFGPGTRLTVL.

V is TRBV7-2 and J is TRBJ2-6; a possible D gene is TRBD2 (5 bases). Between the trimmed V and J ends, which lost 5 bases and 2 bases, there was a span of 13 bases. The germline V gene encodes CDR1 SGHTA and CDR2 FQGNSA. This CDR3 is built from 16 residues. The DNA for the CDR3 is TGTGCCAGCAGCCCGAGGGCAGCGCCTGGGGCCAACGTCCTGACTTTC. This codes for CASSPRAAPGANVLTF.

This clone was found once. The gene calls are TRBV11-1 and TRBJ2-5; 9 nucleotides agree with TRBD2. This CDR3 comprises 17 residues. The trim removed 1 base at V and 1 base at J, leaving 7 bases unmatched. CDR1 and CDR2 from the germline V gene are SGHAT and FQDESV (reference sequence). The CDR3 bases are TGTGCCAGCAGCTTAGGGATCGCGGGAGGGCGCCAAGAGACCCAGTACTTC. This codes for CASSLGIAGGRQETQYF.

The CDR3 region has the DNA TGTGCCAGCAGCTTGATGGGGGGGGGCGAGCAGTACGTC. Translated, it gives CASSLMGGGEQYV. J is TRBJ2-7 and V is TRBV5-4; 7 bases are shared with TRBD2. The ends lost 1 base at V and 6 bases at J; junction bases unmatched: 4. The CDR3 sequence is 13 residues long. Germline V gives CDR1 SGHNT, CDR2 YYREEE (reference sequence).